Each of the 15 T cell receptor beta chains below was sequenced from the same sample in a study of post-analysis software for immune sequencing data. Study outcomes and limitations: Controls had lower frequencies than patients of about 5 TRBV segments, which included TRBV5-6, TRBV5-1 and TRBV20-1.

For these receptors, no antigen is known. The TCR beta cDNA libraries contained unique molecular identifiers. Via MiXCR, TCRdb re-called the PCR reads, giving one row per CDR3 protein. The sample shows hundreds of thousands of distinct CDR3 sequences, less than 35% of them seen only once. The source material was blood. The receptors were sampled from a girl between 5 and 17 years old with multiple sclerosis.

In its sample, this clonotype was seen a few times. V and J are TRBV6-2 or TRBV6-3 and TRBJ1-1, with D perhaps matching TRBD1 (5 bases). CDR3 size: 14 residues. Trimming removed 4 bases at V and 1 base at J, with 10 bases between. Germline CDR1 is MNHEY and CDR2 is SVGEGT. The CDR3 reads CASSSRQKNTEAFF. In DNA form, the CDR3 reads TGTGCCAGCAGTTCCAGACAGAAGAACACTGAAGCTTTCTTT.

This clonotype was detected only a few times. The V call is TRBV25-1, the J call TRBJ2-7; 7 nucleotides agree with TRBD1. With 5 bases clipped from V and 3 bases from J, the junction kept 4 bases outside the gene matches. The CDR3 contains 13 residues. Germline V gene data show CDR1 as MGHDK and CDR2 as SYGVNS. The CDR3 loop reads CASSRQGVYEQYF. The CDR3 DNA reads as TGTGCCAGCAGTAGGCAGGGGGTCTACGAGCAGTACTTC.

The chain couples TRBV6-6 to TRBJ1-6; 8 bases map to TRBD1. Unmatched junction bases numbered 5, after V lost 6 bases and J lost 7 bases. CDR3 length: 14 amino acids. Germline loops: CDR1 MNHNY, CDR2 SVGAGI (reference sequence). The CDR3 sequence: CASSWTGTNSPLHF. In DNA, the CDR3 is TGTGCCAGCAGCTGGACAGGGACGAATTCACCCCTCCACTTT.

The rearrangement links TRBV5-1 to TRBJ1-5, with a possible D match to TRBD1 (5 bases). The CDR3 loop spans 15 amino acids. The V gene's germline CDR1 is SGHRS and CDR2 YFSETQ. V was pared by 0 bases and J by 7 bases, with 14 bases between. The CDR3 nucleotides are TGCGCCAGCAGCTTGGAAGGTTACCCAGGGCAGCCCCAGCATTTT. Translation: CASSLEGYPGQPQHF.

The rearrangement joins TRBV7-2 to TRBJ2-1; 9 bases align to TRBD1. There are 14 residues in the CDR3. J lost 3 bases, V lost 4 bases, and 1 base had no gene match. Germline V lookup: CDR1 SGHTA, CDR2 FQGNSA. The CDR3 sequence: CASSWGQGYNEQFF. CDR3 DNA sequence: TGTGCCAGCAGCTGGGGACAGGGCTACAATGAGCAGTTCTTC. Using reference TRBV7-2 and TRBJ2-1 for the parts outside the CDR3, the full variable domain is GAGVSQSPSNKVTEKGKDVELRCDPISGHTALYWYRQSLGQGLEFLIYFQGNSAPDKSGLPSDRFSAERTGGSVSTLTIQRTQQEDSAVYLCASSWGQGYNEQFFGPGTRLTVL.

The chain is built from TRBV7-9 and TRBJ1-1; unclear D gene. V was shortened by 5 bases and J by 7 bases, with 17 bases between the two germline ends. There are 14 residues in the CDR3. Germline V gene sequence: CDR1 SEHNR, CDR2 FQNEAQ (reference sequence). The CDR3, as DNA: TGTGCCAGCAGCCAAAACGCGGACCGGGGTGAAGCTTTCTTT. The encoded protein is CASSQNADRGEAFF.

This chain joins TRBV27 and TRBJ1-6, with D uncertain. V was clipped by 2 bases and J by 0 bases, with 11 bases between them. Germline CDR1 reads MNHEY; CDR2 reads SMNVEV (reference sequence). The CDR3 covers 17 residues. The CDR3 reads CASSLLAKSSYNSPLHF. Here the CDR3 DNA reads TGTGCCAGCAGTTTACTTGCCAAGAGCTCCTATAATTCACCCCTCCACTTT.

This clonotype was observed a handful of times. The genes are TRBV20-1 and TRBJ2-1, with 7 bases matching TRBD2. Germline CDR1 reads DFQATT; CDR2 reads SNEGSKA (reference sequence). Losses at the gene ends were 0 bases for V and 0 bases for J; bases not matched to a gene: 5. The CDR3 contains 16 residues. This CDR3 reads CSARELATSSYNEQFF. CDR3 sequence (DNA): TGCAGTGCTAGAGAACTAGCGACGAGCTCCTACAATGAGCAGTTCTTC.

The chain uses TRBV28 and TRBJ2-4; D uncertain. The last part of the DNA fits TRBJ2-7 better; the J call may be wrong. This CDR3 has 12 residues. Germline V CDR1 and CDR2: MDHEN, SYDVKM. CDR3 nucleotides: TGTGCCAGCAGTTTAAGGTGGTACGAGCAGTACTTC. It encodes CASSLRWYEQYF.

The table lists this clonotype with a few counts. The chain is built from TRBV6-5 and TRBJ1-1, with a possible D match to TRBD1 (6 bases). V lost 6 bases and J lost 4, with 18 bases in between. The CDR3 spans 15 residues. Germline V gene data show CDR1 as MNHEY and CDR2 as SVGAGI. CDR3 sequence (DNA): TGTGCCAGCAGCAAGGCGGACAGTGTGGTCACTGAAGCTTTCTTT. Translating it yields CASSKADSVVTEAFF.

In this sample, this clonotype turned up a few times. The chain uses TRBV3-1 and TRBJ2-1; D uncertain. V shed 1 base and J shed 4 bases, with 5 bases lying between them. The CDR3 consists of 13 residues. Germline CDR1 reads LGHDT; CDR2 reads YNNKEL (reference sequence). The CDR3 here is CASSQVEYNEQFF. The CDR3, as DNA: TGTGCCAGCAGCCAAGTCGAGTACAATGAGCAGTTCTTC.

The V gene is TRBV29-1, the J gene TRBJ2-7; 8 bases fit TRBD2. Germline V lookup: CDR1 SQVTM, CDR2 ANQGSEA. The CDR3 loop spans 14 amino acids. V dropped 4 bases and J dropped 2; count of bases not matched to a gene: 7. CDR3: CSVARGAGAYEQYF. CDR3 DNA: TGCAGCGTTGCCAGAGGAGCGGGGGCCTACGAGCAGTACTTC.

CDR3 DNA sequence: TGCGCCAGCAGCTTGACCGGGACAGGCTTCTCTGGGGCCAACGTCCTGACTTTC. Its protein is CASSLTGTGFSGANVLTF. The chain joins TRBV5-1 to TRBJ2-6; TRBD1 matches 8 bases. Germline trimming cut 1 base from V and 0 bases from J; bases unmatched to any gene: 6. The germline CDR1 and CDR2 sequences are SGHRS and YFSETQ. The CDR3 sequence is 18 residues long.

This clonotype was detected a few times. The CDR3 DNA follows: TGCAGCGCGGGACAGACCGTCGTAGCAATTTACAATGAGCAGTTCTTC. Amino acid sequence: CSAGQTVVAIYNEQFF. The chain is built from TRBV29-1 and TRBJ2-1; 7 bases are a match to TRBD1. CDR3 length: 16 residues. J was trimmed by 4 bases and V by 7 bases; bases with no gene match: 16. Germline CDR1 reads SQVTM; CDR2 reads ANQGSEA.

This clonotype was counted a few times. The CDR3 protein is CASSPQGASSTEAFF. For the CDR3, the DNA is TGTGCCAGCAGCCCCCAGGGGGCGAGTAGCACTGAAGCTTTCTTT. The V gene is TRBV7-2, the J gene TRBJ1-1, with 8 bases aligning to TRBD1. CDR1 is SGHTA and CDR2 is FQGNSA in the germline V gene. The CDR3 loop spans 15 amino acids. Trimming removed 5 bases from V and 4 bases from J; junction bases left unmatched: 9.